This T cell receptor (beta chain) was recovered during a study of OX40 agonist ivuxolimab in advanced cancers. Turning to the overall study: The costimulatory receptor OX40 (CD134) was targeted by ivuxolimab, a fully human IgG2 agonistic monoclonal antibody. The monotherapy dose-escalation portion (N ≈ 50 patients) of the phase I ivuxolimab trial is reported in the paper. A male proportion of roughly 80% and a mean age of roughly 58 years, ranging from about 20 to 80, were recorded for the dose-escalation cohort. Prior anti-PD-1, anti-PD-L1 or anti-CTLA-4 therapy was permitted, and 40% to 50% of dose-escalation patients had received checkpoint inhibitors. Of the roughly 52 dose-escalation patients, hepatocellular carcinoma was present in approximately 20, melanoma in approximately 15, renal cell carcinoma in 9 and head and neck cancer in 9. Intravenous ivuxolimab was administered to patients every 2 weeks at six dose levels: 0.01, 0.1, 0.3, 1.5, 3 and 10 mg/kg. The purpose of peripheral TCRbeta sequencing was to test whether ivuxolimab changed TCR sequence diversity and led to clonal T-cell expansion. Partial responses were achieved by three dose-escalation patients, of whom one had hepatocellular carcinoma and two had cutaneous melanoma.

This clone was recorded only once. The antigen this receptor binds is unknown. The sample holds no much larger clone one base away, and base qualities are not on file. CDR1 and CDR2 were assigned from the germline V gene (reference sequence) as LNHDA and SQIVND. The junction carries 16 bases between V and J, which are trimmed by 2 bases and 5 bases respectively. The CDR3 goes from the cysteine to the phenylalanine over 16 residues. Solely the CDR3 DNA is kept, with 48 bases framed from the first base. Patients with autoimmune disease history or receiving systemic immunosuppression were excluded from the trial. In every dose cohort, peripheral blood was drawn for TCR sequencing at baseline, cycle 4 day 1, and cycle 7 day 1. Samples came from an open-label, multicenter, first-in-human phase I dose-escalation trial of ivuxolimab. Adults with locally advanced or metastatic head and neck squamous cell, hepatocellular, melanoma or renal cell carcinoma were enrolled in the trial. Before TCR sequencing, CD4+ T cells and CD8+ T cells from peripheral blood were sorted into separate populations.

Overall study outcomes, separate from this receptor: Partial responders in the 0.1-3.0 mg/kg groups had among the lowest normalized peripheral clonal expansion, especially among CD8+ T cells. Low levels of normalized T-cell clonal expansion were also seen in some patients who did not respond. Clonal expansion of both CD4+ and CD8+ blood T cells was observed from baseline to week 6 at doses 0.1 to 3.0 mg/kg. After ivuxolimab, CD8+ T cells had more expanded clones than CD4+ T cells on average. The antigen specificity of the clonally expanded peripheral T cells was not determined.

For sequencing of the TCRbeta CDR3 region, genomic DNA was extracted from the sorted cells. The immunoSEQ Assay was used for sequencing of TCRbeta CDR3 regions. As stored in TCRdb, this immuneACCESS dataset retains in-frame rearrangements with V and J assigned. A fraction of the clones does not appear; measured against another copy, unresolved V genes explain less than half of the discrepancy, and the remainder lacks a known reason. The sample table records some 85,000 clones; around 87% of these occur just once. Together, the top ten hold around 0.23% of the sample. The sequencing used CD4+ or CD8+ T cells sorted from blood, collected in a trial of the OX40 agonist ivuxolimab. The chain uses TRBV19 and TRBJ2-4; no confident D gene assignment can be made. This clonotype was sampled from an adult with an advanced solid tumor such as melanoma, head and neck, liver or kidney cancer. This receptor has the CDR3 CASSIFGWKRQNIQYF. The sequence in DNA is TGTGCCAGTAGTATATTCGGGTGGAAACGGCAAAACATTCAGTACTTC.